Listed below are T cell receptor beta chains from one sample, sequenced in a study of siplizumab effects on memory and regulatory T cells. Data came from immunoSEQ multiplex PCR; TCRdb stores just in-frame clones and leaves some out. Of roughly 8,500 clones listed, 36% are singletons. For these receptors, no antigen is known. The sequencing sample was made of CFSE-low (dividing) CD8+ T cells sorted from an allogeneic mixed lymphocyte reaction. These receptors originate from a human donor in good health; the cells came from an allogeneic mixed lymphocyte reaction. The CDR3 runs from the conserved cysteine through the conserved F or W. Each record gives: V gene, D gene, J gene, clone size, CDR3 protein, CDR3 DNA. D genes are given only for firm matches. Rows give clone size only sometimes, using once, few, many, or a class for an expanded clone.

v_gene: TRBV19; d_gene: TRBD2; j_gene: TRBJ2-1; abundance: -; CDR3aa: CASSIGTSGYNEQFF; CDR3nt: TGTGCCAGTAGTATCGGGACTAGCGGCTACAATGAGCAGTTCTTC
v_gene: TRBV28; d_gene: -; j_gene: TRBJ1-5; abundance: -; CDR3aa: CASSSTGFGNQPQHF; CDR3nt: TGTGCCAGCAGTAGTACAGGGTTTGGCAATCAGCCCCAGCATTTT
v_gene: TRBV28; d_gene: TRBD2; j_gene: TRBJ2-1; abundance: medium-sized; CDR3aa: CASSPLAGGPNEQFF; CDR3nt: TGTGCCAGCAGTCCGCTAGCGGGAGGGCCGAATGAGCAGTTCTTC
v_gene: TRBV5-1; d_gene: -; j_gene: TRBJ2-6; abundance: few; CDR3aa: CASTTSGANVLTF; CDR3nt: TGCGCCAGCACCACCTCTGGGGCCAACGTCCTGACTTTC
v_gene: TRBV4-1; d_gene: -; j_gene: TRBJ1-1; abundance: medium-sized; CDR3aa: CASSQGWEIPEAFF; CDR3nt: TGCGCCAGCAGCCAGGGATGGGAGATACCTGAAGCTTTCTTT
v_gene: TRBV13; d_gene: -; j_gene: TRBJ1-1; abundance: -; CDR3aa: CASSLGGQNTEAFF; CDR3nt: TGTGCCAGCAGCTTAGGTGGTCAGAACACTGAAGCTTTCTTT
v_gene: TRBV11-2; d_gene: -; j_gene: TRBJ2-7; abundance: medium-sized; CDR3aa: CASSSTLYEQYF; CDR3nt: TGTGCCAGCAGCTCAACGCTCTACGAGCAGTACTTC
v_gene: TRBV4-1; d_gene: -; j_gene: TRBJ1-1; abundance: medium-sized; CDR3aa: CASSQDGRGATEAFF; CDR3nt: TGCGCCAGCAGCCAAGATGGCAGGGGCGCCACTGAAGCTTTCTTT
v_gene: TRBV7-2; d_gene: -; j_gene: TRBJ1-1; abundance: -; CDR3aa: CALGGNTEAFF; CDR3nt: TGTGCCCTGGGGGGGAACACTGAAGCTTTCTTT
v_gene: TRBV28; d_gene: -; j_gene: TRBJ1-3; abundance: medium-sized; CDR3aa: CATSASLGNTIYF; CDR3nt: TGTGCCACTTCTGCGAGCCTGGGCAACACCATATATTTT
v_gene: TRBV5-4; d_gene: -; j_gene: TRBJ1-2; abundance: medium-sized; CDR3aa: CASSHPLGDGYTF; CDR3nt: TGTGCCAGCAGCCACCCCTTAGGGGATGGCTACACCTTC
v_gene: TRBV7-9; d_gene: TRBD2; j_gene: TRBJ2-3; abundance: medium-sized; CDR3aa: CASSLKVGAGVFTDTQYF; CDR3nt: TGTGCCAGCAGCTTAAAAGTAGGAGCGGGAGTTTTCACAGATACGCAGTATTTT
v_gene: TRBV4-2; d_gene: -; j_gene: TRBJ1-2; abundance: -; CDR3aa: CASSHPLGDGYTF; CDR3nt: TGTGCCAGCAGCCACCCCTTAGGGGATGGCTACACCTTC
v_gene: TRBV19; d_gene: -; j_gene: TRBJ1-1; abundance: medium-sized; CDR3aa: CASSIGLSWDGQTFF; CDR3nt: TGTGCCAGTAGTATTGGATTGAGCTGGGACGGTCAAACTTTCTTT
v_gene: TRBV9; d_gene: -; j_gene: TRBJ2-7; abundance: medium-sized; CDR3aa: CASSVLPRTDYEQYF; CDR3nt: TGTGCCAGCAGCGTGTTGCCTCGAACAGACTACGAGCAGTACTTC
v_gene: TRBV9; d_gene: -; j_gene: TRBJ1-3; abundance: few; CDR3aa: CASSAQGYGNTIYF; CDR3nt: TGTGCCAGCAGCGCACAGGGTTACGGAAACACCATATATTTT
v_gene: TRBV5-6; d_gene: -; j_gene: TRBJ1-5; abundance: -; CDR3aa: CASSLTGFGTQPQHF; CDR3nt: TGTGCCAGCAGCTTGACTGGCTTCGGCACTCAGCCCCAGCATTTT
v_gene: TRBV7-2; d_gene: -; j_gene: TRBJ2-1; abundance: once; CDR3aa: CASSYSVSYNEQFF; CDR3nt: TGTGCCAGCAGCTATAGTGTTTCGTACAATGAGCAGTTCTTC
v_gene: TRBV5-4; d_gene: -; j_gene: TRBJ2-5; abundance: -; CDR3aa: CASSQRTGDQETQYF; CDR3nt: TGTGCCAGCAGCCAACGTACAGGTGACCAAGAGACCCAGTACTTC
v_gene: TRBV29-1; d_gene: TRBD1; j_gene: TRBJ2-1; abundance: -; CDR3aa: CSVGQGGNEQFF; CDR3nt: TGCAGCGTAGGACAGGGGGGCAATGAGCAGTTCTTC
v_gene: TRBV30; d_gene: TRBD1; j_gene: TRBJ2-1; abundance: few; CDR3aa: CAWSYGTGGAYEQFF; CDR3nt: TGTGCCTGGAGTTACGGGACAGGGGGCGCCTATGAGCAGTTCTTC
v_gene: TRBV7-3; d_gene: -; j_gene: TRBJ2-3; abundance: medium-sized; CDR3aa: CASSPAGDTQYF; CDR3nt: TGTGCCAGCAGCCCAGCAGGAGATACGCAGTATTTT